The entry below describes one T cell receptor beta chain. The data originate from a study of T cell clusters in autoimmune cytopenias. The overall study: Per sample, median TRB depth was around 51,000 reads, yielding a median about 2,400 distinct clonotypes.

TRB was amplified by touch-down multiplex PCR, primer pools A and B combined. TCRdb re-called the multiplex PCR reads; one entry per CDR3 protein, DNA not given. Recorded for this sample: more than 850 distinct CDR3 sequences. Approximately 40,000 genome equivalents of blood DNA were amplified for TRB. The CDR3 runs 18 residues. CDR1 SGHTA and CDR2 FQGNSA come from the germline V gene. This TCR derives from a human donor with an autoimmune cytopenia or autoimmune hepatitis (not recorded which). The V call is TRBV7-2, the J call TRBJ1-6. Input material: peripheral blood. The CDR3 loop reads CASSSPSRLAGDNSPLHF.